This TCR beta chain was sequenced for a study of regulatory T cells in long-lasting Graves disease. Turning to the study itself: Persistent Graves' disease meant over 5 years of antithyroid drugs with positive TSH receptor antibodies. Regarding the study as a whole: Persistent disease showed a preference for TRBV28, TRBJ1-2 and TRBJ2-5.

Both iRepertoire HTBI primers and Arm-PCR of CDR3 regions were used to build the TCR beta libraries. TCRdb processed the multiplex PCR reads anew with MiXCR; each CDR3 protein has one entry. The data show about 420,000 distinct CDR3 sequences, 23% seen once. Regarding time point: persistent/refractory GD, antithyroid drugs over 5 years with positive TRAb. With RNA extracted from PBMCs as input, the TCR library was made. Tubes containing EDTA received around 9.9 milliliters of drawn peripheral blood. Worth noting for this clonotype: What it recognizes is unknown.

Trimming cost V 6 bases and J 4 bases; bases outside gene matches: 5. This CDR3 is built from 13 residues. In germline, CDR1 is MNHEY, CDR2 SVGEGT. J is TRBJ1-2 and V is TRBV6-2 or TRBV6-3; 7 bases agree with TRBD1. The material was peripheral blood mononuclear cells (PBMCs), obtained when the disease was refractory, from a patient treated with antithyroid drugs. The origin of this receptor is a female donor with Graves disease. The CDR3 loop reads CASRNRGGYGYTF. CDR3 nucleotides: TGTGCCAGCAGAAACAGGGGCGGCTATGGCTACACCTTC.